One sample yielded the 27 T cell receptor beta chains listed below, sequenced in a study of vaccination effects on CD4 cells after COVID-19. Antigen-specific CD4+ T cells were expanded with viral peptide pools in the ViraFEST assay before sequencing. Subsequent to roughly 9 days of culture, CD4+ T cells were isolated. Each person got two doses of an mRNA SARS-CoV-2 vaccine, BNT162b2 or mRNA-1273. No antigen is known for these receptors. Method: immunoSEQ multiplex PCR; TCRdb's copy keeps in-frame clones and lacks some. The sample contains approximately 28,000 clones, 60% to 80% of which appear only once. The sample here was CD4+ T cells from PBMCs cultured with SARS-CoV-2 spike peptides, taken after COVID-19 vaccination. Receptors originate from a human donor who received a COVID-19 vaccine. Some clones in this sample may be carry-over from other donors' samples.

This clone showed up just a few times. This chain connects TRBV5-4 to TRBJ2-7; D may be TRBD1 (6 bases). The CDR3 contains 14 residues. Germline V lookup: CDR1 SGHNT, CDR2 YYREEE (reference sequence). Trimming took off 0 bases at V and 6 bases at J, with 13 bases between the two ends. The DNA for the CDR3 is TGTGCCAGCAGCTTGGAGGGGGTCGGCGGCGAGCAGTACGTC. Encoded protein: CASSLEGVGGEQYV.

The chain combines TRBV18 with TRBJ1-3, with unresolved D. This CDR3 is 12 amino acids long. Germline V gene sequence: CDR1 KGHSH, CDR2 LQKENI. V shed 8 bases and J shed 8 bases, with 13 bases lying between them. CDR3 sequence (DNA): TGTGCCAGCCGGGAAATGGCGGACACCATATATTTT. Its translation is CASREMADTIYF.

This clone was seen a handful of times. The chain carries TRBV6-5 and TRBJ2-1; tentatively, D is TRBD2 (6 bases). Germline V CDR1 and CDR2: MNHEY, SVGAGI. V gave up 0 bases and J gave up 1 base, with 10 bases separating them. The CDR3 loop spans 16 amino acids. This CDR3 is CASSYSTRGSYNEQFF. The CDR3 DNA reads TGTGCCAGCAGTTACTCGACACGGGGGTCCTACAATGAGCAGTTCTTC.

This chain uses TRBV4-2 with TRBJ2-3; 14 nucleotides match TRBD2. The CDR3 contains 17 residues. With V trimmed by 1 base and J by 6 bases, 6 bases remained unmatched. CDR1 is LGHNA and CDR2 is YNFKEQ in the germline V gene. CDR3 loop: CASSQVTSGGAFDTQYF. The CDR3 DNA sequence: TGTGCCAGCAGCCAAGTGACTAGCGGGGGGGCCTTTGATACGCAGTATTTT.

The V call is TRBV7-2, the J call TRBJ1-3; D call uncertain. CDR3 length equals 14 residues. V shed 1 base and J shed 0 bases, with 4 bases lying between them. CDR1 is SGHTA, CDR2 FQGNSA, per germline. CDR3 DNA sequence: TGTGCCAGCAGCTTAGAGATCTCTGGAAACACCATATATTTT. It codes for CASSLEISGNTIYF.

As DNA, the CDR3 is TGTGCCAGCAGCCAGGGACTAGTTCCGCATGAGCAGTTCTTC. This sequence encodes CASSQGLVPHEQFF. The V gene is TRBV3-1 (or the pseudogene TRBV3-2), the J gene TRBJ2-1; 8 positions match TRBD2. Germline loops: CDR1 LGHDT, CDR2 YNNKEL (reference sequence). The CDR3 has 14 residues. Trimming cost V 3 bases and J 8 bases; bases outside gene matches: 6.

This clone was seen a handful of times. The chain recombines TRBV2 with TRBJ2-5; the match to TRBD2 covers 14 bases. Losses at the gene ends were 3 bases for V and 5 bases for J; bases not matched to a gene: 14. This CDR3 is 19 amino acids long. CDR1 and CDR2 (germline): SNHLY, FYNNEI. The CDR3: CASSDRLTSGGALTETQYF. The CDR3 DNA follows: TGTGCCAGCAGTGATCGTCTGACTAGCGGGGGGGCTCTGACGGAGACCCAGTACTTC.

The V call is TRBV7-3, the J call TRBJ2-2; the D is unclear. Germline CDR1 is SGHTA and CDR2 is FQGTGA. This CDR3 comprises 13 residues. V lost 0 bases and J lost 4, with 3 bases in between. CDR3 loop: CASSLTFTGELFF. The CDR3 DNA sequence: TGTGCCAGCAGCTTAACCTTCACCGGGGAGCTGTTTTTT.

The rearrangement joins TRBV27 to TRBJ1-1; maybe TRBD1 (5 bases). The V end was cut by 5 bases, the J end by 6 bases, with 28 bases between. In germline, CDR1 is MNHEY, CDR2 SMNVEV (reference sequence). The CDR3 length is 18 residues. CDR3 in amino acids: CASSHRVARILGAPEAFF. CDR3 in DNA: TGTGCCAGCAGTCACCGGGTGGCACGGATTTTAGGGGCACCTGAAGCTTTCTTT.

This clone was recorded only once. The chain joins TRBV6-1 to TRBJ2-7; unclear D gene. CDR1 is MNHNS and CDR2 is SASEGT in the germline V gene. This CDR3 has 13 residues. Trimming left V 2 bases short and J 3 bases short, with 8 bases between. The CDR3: CASSESVVYEQYV. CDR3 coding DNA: TGTGCCAGCAGTGAATCAGTTGTCTACGAGCAGTACGTC.

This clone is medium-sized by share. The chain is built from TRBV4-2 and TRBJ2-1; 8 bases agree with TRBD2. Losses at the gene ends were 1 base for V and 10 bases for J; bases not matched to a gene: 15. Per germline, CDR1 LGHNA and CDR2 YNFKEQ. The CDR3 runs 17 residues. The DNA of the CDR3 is TGTGCCAGCAGCCAAGTCCCCGCGGGGGGCCTCGGTGGGGAGCAGTTCTTC. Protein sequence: CASSQVPAGGLGGEQFF.

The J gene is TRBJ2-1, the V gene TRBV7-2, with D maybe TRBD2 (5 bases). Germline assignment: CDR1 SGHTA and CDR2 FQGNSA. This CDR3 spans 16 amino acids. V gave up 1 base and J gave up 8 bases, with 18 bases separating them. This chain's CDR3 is CASSLEGRLSTYEQFF. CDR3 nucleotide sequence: TGTGCCAGCAGCTTAGAGGGCAGACTATCTACTTATGAGCAGTTCTTC.

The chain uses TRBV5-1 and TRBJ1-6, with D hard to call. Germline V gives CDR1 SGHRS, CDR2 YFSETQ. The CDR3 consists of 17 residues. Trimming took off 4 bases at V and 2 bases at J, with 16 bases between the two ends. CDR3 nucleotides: TGCGCCAGCAGCGTTCTATCCCAAAAAGCCTATAATTCACCCCTCCACTTT. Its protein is CASSVLSQKAYNSPLHF.

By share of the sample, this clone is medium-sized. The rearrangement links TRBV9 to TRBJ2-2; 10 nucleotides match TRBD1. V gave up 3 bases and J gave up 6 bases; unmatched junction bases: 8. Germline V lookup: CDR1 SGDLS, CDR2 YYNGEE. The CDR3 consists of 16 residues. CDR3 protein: CASSAVGTGASGELFF. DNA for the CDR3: TGTGCCAGCAGCGCTGTCGGGACAGGGGCATCCGGGGAGCTGTTTTTT.

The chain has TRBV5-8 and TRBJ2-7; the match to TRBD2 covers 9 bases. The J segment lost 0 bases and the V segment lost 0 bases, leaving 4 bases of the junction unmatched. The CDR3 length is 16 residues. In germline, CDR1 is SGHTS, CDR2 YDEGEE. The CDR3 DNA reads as TGTGCCAGCAGCTTGGGACGGCGGGGGGGCTCCTACGAGCAGTACGTC. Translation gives CASSLGRRGGSYEQYV.

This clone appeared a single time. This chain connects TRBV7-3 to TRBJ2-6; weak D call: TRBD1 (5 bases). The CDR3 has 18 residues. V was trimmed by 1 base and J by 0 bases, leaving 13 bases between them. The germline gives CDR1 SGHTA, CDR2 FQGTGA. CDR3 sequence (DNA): TGTGCCAGCAGCTTAATAGGACACCTAAGCTCTGGGGCCAACGTCCTGACTTTC. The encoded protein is CASSLIGHLSSGANVLTF.

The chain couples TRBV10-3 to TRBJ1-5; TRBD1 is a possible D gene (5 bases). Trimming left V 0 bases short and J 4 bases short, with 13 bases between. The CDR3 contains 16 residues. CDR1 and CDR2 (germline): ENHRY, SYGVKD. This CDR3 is CAISESEGSGNQPQHF. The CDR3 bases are TGTGCCATCAGTGAGTCGGAGGGGAGCGGGAATCAGCCCCAGCATTTT.

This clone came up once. The CDR3, as DNA: TGTGCCAGCTCTACGACTAGCGGGGGCCATTACAATGAGCAGTTCTTC. Amino acids: CASSTTSGGHYNEQFF. The chain uses TRBV18 and TRBJ2-1; 12 bases align to TRBD2. The V gene's germline CDR1 is KGHSH and CDR2 LQKENI. Trimming took 6 bases from V and 4 from J; bases not matched to a gene: 7. This CDR3 is built from 16 residues.

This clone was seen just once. CDR3 sequence: CASSLRQGATYGYTF. The CDR3 bases are TGTGCCAGCAGCCTTCGACAGGGGGCGACCTATGGCTACACCTTC. V and J are TRBV3-1 (or the pseudogene TRBV3-2) and TRBJ1-2, with TRBD1 matching 10 bases. Germline assignment: CDR1 LGHDT and CDR2 YNNKEL (reference sequence). The CDR3 loop spans 15 amino acids. Trimming took 4 bases from V and 4 from J; bases not matched to a gene: 6.

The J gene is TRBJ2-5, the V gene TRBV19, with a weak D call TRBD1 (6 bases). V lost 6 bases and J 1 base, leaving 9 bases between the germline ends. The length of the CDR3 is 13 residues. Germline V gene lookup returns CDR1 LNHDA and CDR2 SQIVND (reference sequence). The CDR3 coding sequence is TGTGCCAGTAGACAGGGTTTCCAAGAGACCCAGTACTTC. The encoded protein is CASRQGFQETQYF.

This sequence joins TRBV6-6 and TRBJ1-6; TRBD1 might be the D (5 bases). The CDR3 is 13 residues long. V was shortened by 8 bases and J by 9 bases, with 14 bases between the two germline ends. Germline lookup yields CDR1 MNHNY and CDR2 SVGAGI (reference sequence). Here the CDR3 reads CASRMGRGSPLHF. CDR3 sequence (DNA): TGTGCCAGCCGTATGGGGCGCGGTTCACCCCTCCACTTT.

This CDR3 reads CASSTGQGNGYTF. CDR3 DNA sequence: TGTGCCAGCAGCACCGGACAGGGGAATGGCTACACCTTC. The J gene is TRBJ1-2, the V gene TRBV7-2; 9 nucleotides line up with TRBD1. The CDR3 contains 13 residues. Trimming removed 5 bases from V and 6 bases from J; junction bases left unmatched: 4. The germline gives CDR1 SGHTA, CDR2 FQGNSA. The variable domain in full, with the rest retrieved from reference TRBV7-2 and TRBJ1-2, is GAGVSQSPSNKVTEKGKDVELRCDPISGHTALYWYRQSLGQGLEFLIYFQGNSAPDKSGLPSDRFSAERTGGSVSTLTIQRTQQEDSAVYLCASSTGQGNGYTFGSGTRLTVV.

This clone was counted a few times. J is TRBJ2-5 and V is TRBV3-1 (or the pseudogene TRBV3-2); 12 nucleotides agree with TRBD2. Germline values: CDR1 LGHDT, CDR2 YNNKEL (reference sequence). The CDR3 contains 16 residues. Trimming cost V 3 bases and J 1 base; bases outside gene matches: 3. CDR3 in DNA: TGTGCCAGCAGCCACCCTAGCGGGGGGGCCCAAGAGACCCAGTACTTC. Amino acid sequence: CASSHPSGGAQETQYF.

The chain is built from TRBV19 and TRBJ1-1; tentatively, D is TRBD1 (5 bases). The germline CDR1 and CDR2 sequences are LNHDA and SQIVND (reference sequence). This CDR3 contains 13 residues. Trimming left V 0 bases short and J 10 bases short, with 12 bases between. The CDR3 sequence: CASSIEGVNGAFF. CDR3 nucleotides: TGTGCCAGTAGTATAGAGGGGGTTAATGGAGCTTTCTTT.

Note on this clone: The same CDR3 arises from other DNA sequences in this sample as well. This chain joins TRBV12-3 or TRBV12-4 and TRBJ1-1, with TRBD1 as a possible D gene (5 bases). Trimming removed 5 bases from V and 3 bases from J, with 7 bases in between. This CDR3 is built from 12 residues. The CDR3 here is CASSPGYTEAFF. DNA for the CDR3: TGTGCCAGCAGTCCAGGGTACACTGAAGCTTTCTTT.

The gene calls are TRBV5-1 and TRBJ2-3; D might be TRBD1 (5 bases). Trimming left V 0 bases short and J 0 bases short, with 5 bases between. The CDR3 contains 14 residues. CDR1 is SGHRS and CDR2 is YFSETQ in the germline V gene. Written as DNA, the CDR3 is TGCGCCAGCAGCTTGGGACAGAGCACAGATACGCAGTATTTT. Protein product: CASSLGQSTDTQYF.

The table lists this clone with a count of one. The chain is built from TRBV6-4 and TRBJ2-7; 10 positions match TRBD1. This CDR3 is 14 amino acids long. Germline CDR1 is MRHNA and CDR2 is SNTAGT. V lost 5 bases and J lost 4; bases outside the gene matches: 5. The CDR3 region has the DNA TGTGCCAGCAGTACGGGACAGGGGCCGTACGAGCAGTACGTC. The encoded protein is CASSTGQGPYEQYV.